The 7 T cell receptor beta chains given below trace back to one sample, sequenced in a study of blood T cells in healthy people across ages. Next came a second PCR, run for about 7 to 12 cycles, which used a sample-barcoded 5' primer along with a J-beta primer mix. TCRdb re-derived calls from the 5' RACE reads in MiXCR, one entry per CDR3 protein. The sample yields 890,000 or so distinct CDR3 sequences, about 59% seen once. The specimen was blood. These receptors were obtained from a man aged 25-45 years in good health.

The chain employs TRBV9 and TRBJ2-7; no clear D gene. V lost 3 bases and J lost 1, with 8 bases in between. CDR1 is SGDLS, CDR2 YYNGEE, per germline. The CDR3 length is 13 residues. CDR3: CASSGPISYEQYF. DNA for the CDR3: TGTGCCAGCAGCGGGCCAATTTCCTACGAGCAGTACTTC.

The V gene is TRBV6-2 or TRBV6-3, the J gene TRBJ2-4, with D tentatively TRBD1 (6 bases). CDR1 is MNHEY, CDR2 SVGEGT, per germline. Trimming cost V 6 bases and J 13 bases, with 16 bases left between them. The CDR3 has 12 amino acids. The CDR3 sequence: CASRDPLGAQYF. The CDR3 DNA is TGTGCCAGCAGAGACCCCCTGGGGGCGCAGTACTTC.

The chain uses TRBV5-1 and TRBJ1-5; 7 bases are shared with TRBD1. This CDR3 comprises 14 residues. V lost 2 bases to trimming and J lost 7 bases; unmatched junction nucleotides: 6. CDR1 and CDR2 from the germline V gene are SGHRS and YFSETQ. CDR3 in amino acids: CASSFGQGGQPQHF. The CDR3 DNA reads as TGCGCCAGCAGCTTTGGGCAGGGGGGCCAGCCCCAGCATTTT.

The rearrangement joins TRBV6-5 to TRBJ1-1; no firm D call. Trimming left V 6 bases short and J 0 bases short, with 8 bases between. The CDR3 covers 13 residues. Looked up from germline, CDR1 is MNHEY and CDR2 is SVGAGI. The CDR3 nucleotides read TGTGCCAGCAGGTACAGTGTGAACACTGAAGCTTTCTTT. Its protein is CASRYSVNTEAFF.

At least ten counts were recorded for this clonotype. The V call is TRBV10-3, the J call TRBJ2-1, with D uncertain. V lost 4 bases to trimming and J lost 6 bases, with 16 bases between them. Germline V lookup: CDR1 ENHRY, CDR2 SYGVKD. There are 15 residues in the CDR3. The CDR3 loop reads CAISGTHKEGNEQFF. The CDR3 coding sequence is TGTGCCATCAGTGGAACTCACAAAGAAGGCAATGAGCAGTTCTTC.

This sequence joins TRBV12-3 or TRBV12-4 and TRBJ2-1; D unclear. The CDR3 consists of 15 residues. Trimming took off 3 bases at V and 6 bases at J, with 15 bases between the two ends. The CDR3 DNA follows: TGTGCCAGCAGTTTTGGGGTGGGGTTCTTCAATGAGCAGTTCTTC. Translated: CASSFGVGFFNEQFF.

V and J are TRBV7-2 and TRBJ2-3; D is ambiguous. This CDR3 is 14 amino acids long. Germline values: CDR1 SGHTA, CDR2 FQGNSA. Trimming stripped 4 bases from V and 4 bases from J, with 12 bases between. The CDR3 sequence is CASSSVGRSDTQYF. Written as DNA, the CDR3 is TGTGCCAGCAGCTCAGTCGGGCGGTCAGATACGCAGTATTTT.